This T cell receptor (beta chain) derives from a study of blood T cell repertoires in COVID-19. About the research overall: In each case, the material was cDNA or gDNA derived from T cells, B-cell-depleted T cells, or PBMCs.

V lost 8 bases, J lost 3 bases, and 19 bases lay in between. Germline CDR1 SGHAT, CDR2 FQNNGV. The CDR3 contains 15 residues. The table came from immunoSEQ multiplex PCR; TCRdb's copy has only in-frame clones and leaves some out. This sample carries fewer than 350,000 clones, 85% of them seen once, and the ten largest clones take 2% to 3%. The gene calls are TRBV11-2 and TRBJ1-1, with D maybe TRBD1 (6 bases). Sequenced input: PBMCs or T cells enriched from blood (not recorded which). The sequence was collected from a woman between 50 and 59 years old who had recovered from COVID-19. Here the CDR3 reads CASLPGVGWYTEAFF. In DNA form, the CDR3 reads TGTGCCAGCCTACCAGGGGTAGGGTGGTACACTGAAGCTTTCTTT.